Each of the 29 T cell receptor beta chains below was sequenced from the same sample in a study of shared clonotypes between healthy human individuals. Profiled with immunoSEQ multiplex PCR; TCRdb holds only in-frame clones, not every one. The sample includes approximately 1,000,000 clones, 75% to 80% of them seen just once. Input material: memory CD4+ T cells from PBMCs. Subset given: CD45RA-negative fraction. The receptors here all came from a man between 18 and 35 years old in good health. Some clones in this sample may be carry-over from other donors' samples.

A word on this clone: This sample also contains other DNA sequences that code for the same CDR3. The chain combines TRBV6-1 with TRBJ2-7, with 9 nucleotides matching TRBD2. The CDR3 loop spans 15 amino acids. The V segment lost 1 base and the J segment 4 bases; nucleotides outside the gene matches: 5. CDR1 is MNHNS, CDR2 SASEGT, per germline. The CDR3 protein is CASSEGGRALYEQYF. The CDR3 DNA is TGTGCCAGCAGTGAAGGCGGGAGGGCCCTTTACGAGCAGTACTTC.

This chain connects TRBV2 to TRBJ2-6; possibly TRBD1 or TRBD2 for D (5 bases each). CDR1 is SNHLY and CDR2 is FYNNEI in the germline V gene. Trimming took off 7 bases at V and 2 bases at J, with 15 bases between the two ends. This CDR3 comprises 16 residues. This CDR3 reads CASTWTLGAGANVLTF. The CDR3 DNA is TGTGCCAGCACTTGGACCCTGGGGGCTGGGGCCAACGTCCTGACTTTC.

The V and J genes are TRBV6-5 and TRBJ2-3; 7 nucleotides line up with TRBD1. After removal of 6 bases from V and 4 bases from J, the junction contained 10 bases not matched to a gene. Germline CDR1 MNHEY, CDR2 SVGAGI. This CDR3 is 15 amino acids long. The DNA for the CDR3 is TGTGCCAGCAGCCCGAGGGACAGCGGCGCAGATACGCAGTATTTT. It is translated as CASSPRDSGADTQYF.

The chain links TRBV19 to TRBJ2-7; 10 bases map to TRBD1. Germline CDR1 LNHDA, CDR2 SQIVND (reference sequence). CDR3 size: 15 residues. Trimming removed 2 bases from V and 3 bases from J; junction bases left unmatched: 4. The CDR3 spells CASSITGTGVYEQYF. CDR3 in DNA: TGTGCCAGTAGTATAACCGGGACAGGGGTCTACGAGCAGTACTTC.

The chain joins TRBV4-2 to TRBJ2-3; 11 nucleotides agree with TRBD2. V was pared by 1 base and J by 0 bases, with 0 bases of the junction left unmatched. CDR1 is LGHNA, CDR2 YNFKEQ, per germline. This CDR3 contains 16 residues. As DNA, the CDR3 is TGTGCCAGCAGCCAAGGACTAGCGGGAAGCACAGATACGCAGTATTTT. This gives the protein CASSQGLAGSTDTQYF.

The CDR3 sequence: CASSGSANEKLFF. The CDR3 DNA sequence: TGTGCCAGCAGCGGATCTGCCAATGAAAAACTGTTTTTT. V and J are TRBV6-5 and TRBJ1-4; D remains ambiguous. V lost 6 bases and J lost 5, with 10 bases in between. CDR1 MNHEY and CDR2 SVGAGI come from the germline V gene. The CDR3 has 13 residues.

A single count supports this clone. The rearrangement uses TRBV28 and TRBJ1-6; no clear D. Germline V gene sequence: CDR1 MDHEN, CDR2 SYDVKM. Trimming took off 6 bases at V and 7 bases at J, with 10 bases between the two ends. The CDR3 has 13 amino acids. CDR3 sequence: CASRYSPNSPLHF. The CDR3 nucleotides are TGTGCCAGCAGGTATTCGCCCAATTCACCCCTCCACTTT.

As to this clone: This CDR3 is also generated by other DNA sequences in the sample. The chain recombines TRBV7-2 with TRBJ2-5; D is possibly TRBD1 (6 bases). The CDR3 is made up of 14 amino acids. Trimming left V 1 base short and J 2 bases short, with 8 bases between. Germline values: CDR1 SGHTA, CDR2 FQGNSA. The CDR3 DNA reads TGTGCCAGCAGCTTAGTGCAGGGGCAAGAGACCCAGTACTTC. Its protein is CASSLVQGQETQYF.

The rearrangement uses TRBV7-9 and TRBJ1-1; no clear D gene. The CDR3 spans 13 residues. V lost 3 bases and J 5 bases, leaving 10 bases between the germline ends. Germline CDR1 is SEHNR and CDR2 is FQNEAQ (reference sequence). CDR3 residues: CASSFFEGTEAFF. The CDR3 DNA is TGTGCCAGCAGCTTCTTTGAGGGAACTGAAGCTTTCTTT.

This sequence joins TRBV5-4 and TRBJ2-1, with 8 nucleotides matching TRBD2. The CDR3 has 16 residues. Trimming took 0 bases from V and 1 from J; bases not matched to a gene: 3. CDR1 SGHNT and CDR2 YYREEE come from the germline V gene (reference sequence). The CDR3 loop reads CASSLDLAGSYNEQFF. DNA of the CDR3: TGTGCCAGCAGCTTGGATCTAGCGGGTTCCTACAATGAGCAGTTCTTC.

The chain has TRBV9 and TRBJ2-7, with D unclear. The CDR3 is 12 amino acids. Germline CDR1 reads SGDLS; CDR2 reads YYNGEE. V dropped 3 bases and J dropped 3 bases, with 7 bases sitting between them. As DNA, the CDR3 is TGTGCCAGCAGCGGGCCTGGCTACGAGCAGTACTTC. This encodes CASSGPGYEQYF.

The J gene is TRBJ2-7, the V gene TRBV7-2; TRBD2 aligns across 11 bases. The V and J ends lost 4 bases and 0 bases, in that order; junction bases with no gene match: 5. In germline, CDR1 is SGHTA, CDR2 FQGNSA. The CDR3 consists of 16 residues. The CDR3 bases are TGTGCCAGCAGCTGGCTAGCGGGAGGAAGCTCCTACGAGCAGTACTTC. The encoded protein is CASSWLAGGSSYEQYF.

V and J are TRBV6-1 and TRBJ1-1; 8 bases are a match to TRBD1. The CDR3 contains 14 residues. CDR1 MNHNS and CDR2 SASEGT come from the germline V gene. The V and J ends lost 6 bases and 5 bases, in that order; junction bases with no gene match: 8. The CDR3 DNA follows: TGTGCCAGCAGGACGAGGACAGGGAAAACTGAAGCTTTCTTT. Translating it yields CASRTRTGKTEAFF.

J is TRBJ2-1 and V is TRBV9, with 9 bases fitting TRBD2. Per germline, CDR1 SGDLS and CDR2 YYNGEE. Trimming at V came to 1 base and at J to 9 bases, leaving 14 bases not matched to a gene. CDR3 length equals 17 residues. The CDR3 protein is CASSVYWREGRVGEQFF. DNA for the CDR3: TGTGCCAGCAGCGTATACTGGCGGGAGGGCCGAGTAGGTGAGCAGTTCTTC.

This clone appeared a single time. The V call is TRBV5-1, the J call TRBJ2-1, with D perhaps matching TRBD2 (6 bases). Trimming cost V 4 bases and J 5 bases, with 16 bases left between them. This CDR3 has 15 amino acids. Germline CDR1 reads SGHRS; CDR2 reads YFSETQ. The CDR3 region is CASSPAPGEDNEQFF. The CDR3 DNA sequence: TGCGCCAGCAGCCCCGCTCCGGGGGAGGACAATGAGCAGTTCTTC.

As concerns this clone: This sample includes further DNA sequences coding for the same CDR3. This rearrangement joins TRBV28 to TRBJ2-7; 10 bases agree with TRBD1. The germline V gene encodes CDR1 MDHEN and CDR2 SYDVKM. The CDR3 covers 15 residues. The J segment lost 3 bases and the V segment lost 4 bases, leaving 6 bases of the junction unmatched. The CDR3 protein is CASSSPGTGVYEQYF. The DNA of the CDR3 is TGTGCCAGCAGTTCCCCCGGGACAGGGGTCTACGAGCAGTACTTC.

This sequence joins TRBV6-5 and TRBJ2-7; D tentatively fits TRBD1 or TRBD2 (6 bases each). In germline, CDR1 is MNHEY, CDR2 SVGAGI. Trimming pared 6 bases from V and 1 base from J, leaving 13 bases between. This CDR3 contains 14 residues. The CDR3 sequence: CASSQGTPSYEQYF. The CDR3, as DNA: TGTGCCAGCAGCCAGGGGACTCCATCCTACGAGCAGTACTTC.

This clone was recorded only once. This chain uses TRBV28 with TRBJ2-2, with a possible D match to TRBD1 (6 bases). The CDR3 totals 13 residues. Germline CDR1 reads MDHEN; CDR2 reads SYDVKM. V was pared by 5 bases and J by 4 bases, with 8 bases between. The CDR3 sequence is CASSPGATGELFF. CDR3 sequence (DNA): TGTGCCAGCAGTCCAGGGGCCACCGGGGAGCTGTTTTTT.

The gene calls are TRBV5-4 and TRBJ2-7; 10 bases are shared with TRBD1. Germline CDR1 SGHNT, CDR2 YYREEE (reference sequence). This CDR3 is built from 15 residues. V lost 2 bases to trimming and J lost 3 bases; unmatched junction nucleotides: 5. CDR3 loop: CASSLPGTGVYEQYF. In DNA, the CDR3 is TGTGCCAGCAGCTTACCCGGGACAGGGGTCTACGAGCAGTACTTC.

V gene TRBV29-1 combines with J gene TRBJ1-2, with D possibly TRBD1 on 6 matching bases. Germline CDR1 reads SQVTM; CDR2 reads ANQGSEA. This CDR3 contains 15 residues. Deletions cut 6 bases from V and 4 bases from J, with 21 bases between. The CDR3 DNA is TGCAGCGTCTGGGGGGGCCCTCTCACGACCTATGGCTACACCTTC. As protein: CSVWGGPLTTYGYTF.

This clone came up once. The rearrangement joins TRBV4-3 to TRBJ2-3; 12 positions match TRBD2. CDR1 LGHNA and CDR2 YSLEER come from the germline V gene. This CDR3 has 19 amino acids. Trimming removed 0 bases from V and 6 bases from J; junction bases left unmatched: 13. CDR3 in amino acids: CASSQEGVWLAGGEDTQYF. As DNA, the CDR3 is TGCGCCAGCAGCCAAGAGGGTGTCTGGCTAGCGGGGGGGGAGGATACGCAGTATTTT.

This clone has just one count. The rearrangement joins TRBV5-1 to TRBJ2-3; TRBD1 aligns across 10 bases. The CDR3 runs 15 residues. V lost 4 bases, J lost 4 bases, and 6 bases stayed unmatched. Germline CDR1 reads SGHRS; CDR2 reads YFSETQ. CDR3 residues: CASSGQGQGSDTQYF. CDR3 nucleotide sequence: TGCGCCAGCAGCGGGCAGGGACAGGGGTCAGATACGCAGTATTTT. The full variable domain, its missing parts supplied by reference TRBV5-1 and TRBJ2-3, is KAGVTQTPRYLIKTRGQQVTLSCSPISGHRSVSWYQQTPGQGLQFLFEYFSETQRNKGNFPGRFSGRQFSNSRSEMNVSTLELGDSALYLCASSGQGQGSDTQYFGPGTRLTVL.

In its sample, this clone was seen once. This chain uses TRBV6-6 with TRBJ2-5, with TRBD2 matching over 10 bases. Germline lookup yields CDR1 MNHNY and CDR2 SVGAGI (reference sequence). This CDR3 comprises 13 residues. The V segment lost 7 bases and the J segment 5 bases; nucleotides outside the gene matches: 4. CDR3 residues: CASIASGSETQYF. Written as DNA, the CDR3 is TGTGCCAGCATCGCTAGCGGGAGCGAGACCCAGTACTTC.

This CDR3 reads CASSPKAVPSYEQYF. DNA for the CDR3: TGTGCCAGCAGCCCAAAAGCGGTTCCCTCCTACGAGCAGTACTTC. The chain carries TRBV7-2 and TRBJ2-7; possibly TRBD2 for D (5 bases). Trimming pared 5 bases from V and 0 bases from J, leaving 14 bases between. Germline loops: CDR1 SGHTA, CDR2 FQGNSA. There are 15 residues in the CDR3.

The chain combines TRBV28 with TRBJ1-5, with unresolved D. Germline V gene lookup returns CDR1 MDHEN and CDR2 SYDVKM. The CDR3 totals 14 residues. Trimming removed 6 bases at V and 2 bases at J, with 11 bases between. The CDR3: CASRGIGGNQPQHF. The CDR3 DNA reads TGTGCCAGCAGAGGCATAGGTGGCAATCAGCCCCAGCATTTT.

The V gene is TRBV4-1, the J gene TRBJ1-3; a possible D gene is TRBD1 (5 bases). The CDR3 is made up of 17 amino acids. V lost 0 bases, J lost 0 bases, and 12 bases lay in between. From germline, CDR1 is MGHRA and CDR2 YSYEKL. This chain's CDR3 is CASSQEVPGPSGNTIYF. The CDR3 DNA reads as TGCGCCAGCAGCCAAGAGGTACCGGGGCCCTCTGGAAACACCATATATTTT.

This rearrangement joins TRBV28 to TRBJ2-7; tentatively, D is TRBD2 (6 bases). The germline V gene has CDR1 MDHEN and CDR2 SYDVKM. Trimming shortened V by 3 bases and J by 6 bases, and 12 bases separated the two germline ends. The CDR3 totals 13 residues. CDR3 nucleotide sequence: TGTGCCAGCAGTTTGAGGGAGGAGTTCGAGCAGTACTTC. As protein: CASSLREEFEQYF. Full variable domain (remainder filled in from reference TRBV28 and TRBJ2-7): DVKVTQSSRYLVKRTGEKVFLECVQDMDHENMFWYRQDPGLGLRLIYFSYDVKMKEKGDIPEGYSVSREKKERFSLILESASTNQTSMYLCASSLREEFEQYFGPGTRLTVT.

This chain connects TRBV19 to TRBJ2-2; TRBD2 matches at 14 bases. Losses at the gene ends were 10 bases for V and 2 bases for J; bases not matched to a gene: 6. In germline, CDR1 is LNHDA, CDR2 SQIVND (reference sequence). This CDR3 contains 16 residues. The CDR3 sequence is CATRLAGGINTGELFF. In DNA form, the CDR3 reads TGTGCCACACGACTAGCGGGAGGGATAAACACCGGGGAGCTGTTTTTT.

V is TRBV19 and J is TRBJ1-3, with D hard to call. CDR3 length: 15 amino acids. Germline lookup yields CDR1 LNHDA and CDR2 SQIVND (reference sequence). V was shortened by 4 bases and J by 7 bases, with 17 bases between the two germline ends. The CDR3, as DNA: TGTGCCAGTAGTACCCGGGCTCCCGGCGGGAACACCATATATTTT. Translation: CASSTRAPGGNTIYF.